Below are 23 T cell receptor beta chains sequenced from a single sample in a study of CD8 T cells in ankylosing spondylitis. These TCRs' antigens remain unknown. Broader study findings: The study identified a TCR beta motif of about eight highly homologous variants that appeared characteristic of ankylosing spondylitis blood.

MiXCR, run by TCRdb on the 5' RACE reads, gives a single entry per CDR3 protein. The table has about 500,000 distinct CDR3 sequences, about an eighth seen once. The sample consisted of blood, either unsorted or a sorted T cell fraction (not recorded which). These receptors originate from a male donor with ankylosing spondylitis.

Ten or more counts support this clonotype. The DNA for the CDR3 is TGTGCCAGCAGTACCCGACAGGGTTCCTACGAGCAGTACGTC. Protein product: CASSTRQGSYEQYV. This rearrangement joins TRBV27 to TRBJ2-7; 7 bases line up with TRBD1. V lost 5 bases, J lost 1 base, and 5 bases stayed unmatched. Germline CDR1 reads MNHEY; CDR2 reads SMNVEV (reference sequence). The CDR3 consists of 14 residues.

The chain uses TRBV11-3 and TRBJ1-4; D may be TRBD1 (5 bases). CDR3 length: 15 amino acids. Germline loops: CDR1 SGHNT, CDR2 YENEEA. Trimming removed 2 bases from V and 5 bases from J, with 12 bases in between. The CDR3 coding sequence is TGTGCCAGCAGCTTAACCCGGGGGACGAATGAAAAACTGTTTTTT. Protein: CASSLTRGTNEKLFF.

This chain links TRBV10-3 with TRBJ2-3, with D unresolved. Germline-derived CDR1 and CDR2 are ENHRY and SYGVKD. V was cut by 6 bases and J by 0 bases, with 4 bases left in between. The CDR3 consists of 12 residues. In DNA form, the CDR3 reads TGTGCCATCAGGGACAGCACAGATACGCAGTATTTT. Protein: CAIRDSTDTQYF.

V gene TRBV2 combines with J gene TRBJ2-1; TRBD2 might be the D (5 bases). The CDR3 consists of 15 residues. Trimming took 7 bases from V and 4 from J, leaving 17 bases between them. CDR1 and CDR2 (germline): SNHLY, FYNNEI. The DNA for the CDR3 is TGTGCCAGCAAGCTAGAGGAGTCGGGGTACAATGAGCAGTTCTTC. It translates to CASKLEESGYNEQFF.

This clonotype was recorded a few times. This chain links TRBV15 with TRBJ2-1; TRBD2 agrees at 11 bases. J lost 9 bases, V lost 1 base, and 2 bases had no gene match. Per the germline V gene, CDR1 is LNHNV and CDR2 is YYDKDF (reference sequence). There are 14 residues in the CDR3. The CDR3 spells CATSRALAGGEQFF. The CDR3 DNA follows: TGTGCCACCAGCAGAGCTCTAGCGGGAGGTGAGCAGTTCTTC.

In the case of this clonotype: The junction departs from the called germline gene at one end, perhaps through a read error. The chain links TRBV7-2 to TRBJ2-6, with D tentatively TRBD1 (5 bases). Germline V gene lookup returns CDR1 SGHTA and CDR2 FQGNSA. This CDR3 spans 13 amino acids. This CDR3 is CASSFDSYNDLTF. The CDR3 region has the DNA TGTGCCAGCAGCTTTGACAGCTACAACGACCTGACTTTC.

The rearrangement links TRBV27 to TRBJ1-1, with D hard to call. CDR1 and CDR2 from the germline V gene are MNHEY and SMNVEV (reference sequence). The length of the CDR3 is 13 residues. The germline V and J ends were trimmed by 8 bases and 4 bases, with 14 bases remaining between them. The CDR3 spells CASFDWSSTEAFF. CDR3 DNA sequence: TGTGCCAGCTTTGACTGGTCGAGCACTGAAGCTTTCTTT.

This clonotype was detected a few times. This chain joins TRBV29-1 and TRBJ2-7; TRBD2 agrees at 9 bases. Losses at the gene ends were 1 base for V and 7 bases for J; bases not matched to a gene: 8. CDR1 is SQVTM and CDR2 is ANQGSEA in the germline V gene. This CDR3 comprises 14 residues. CDR3 amino acids: CSVEGPSGIGEQYF. DNA for the CDR3: TGCAGCGTTGAAGGGCCTAGCGGGATAGGGGAGCAGTACTTC.

The chain recombines TRBV2 with TRBJ1-5, with D perhaps TRBD1 (5 bases). Germline loops: CDR1 SNHLY, CDR2 FYNNEI. The CDR3 spans 15 residues. V lost 4 bases and J 5 bases, leaving 15 bases between the germline ends. Here the CDR3 DNA reads TGTGCCAGCAGTGCCACCGGGACCGCGTATCAGCCCCAGCATTTT. It specifies CASSATGTAYQPQHF. The whole variable domain, remainder taken from reference TRBV2 and TRBJ1-5, is EPEVTQTPSHQVTQMGQEVILRCVPISNHLYFYWYRQILGQKVEFLVSFYNNEISEKSEIFDDQFSVERPDGSNFTLKIRSTKLEDSAMYFCASSATGTAYQPQHFGDGTRLSIL.

The chain carries TRBV7-9 and TRBJ2-7; D remains ambiguous. Germline values: CDR1 SEHNR, CDR2 FQNEAQ (reference sequence). This CDR3 spans 14 amino acids. Trimming shortened V by 4 bases and J by 2 bases, and 12 bases separated the two germline ends. CDR3 residues: CASSSLARTYEQYF. The CDR3, as DNA: TGTGCCAGCAGCTCGTTGGCGAGGACCTACGAGCAGTACTTC. The entire variable domain, with the rest obtained from reference TRBV7-9 and TRBJ2-7, is as follows: DTGVSQNPRHKITKRGQNVTFRCDPISEHNRLYWYRQTLGQGPEFLTYFQNEAQLEKSRLLSDRFSAERPKGSFSTLEIQRTEQGDSAMYLCASSSLARTYEQYFGPGTRLTVT.

The chain carries TRBV5-1 and TRBJ2-3; D ambiguous. With 2 bases removed from V and 5 bases from J, the gap between germline ends came to 12 bases. The CDR3 is made up of 14 amino acids. Germline loops: CDR1 SGHRS, CDR2 YFSETQ. CDR3 sequence reads: CASSLLSVEDTQYF. As DNA, the CDR3 is TGCGCCAGCAGCTTACTTTCGGTGGAAGATACGCAGTATTTT.

This clonotype came up a few times. The chain employs TRBV21-1 and TRBJ1-1. TRBV21-1 is tagged as a pseudogene. The CDR3 extends over 15 amino acids. The CDR3 DNA sequence: TGTGCCAGCAGCAAAGTTGAGAGCCCGAACACTGAAGCTTTCTTT. Amino acids: CASSKVESPNTEAFF.

V is TRBV7-2 and J is TRBJ2-2, with D tentatively TRBD1 (6 bases). Trimming removed 5 bases from V and 3 bases from J, with 13 bases in between. The CDR3 has 15 amino acids. CDR1 and CDR2 (germline): SGHTA, FQGNSA. The chain's CDR3 is CASSLHGQYTGELFF. The DNA of the CDR3 is TGTGCCAGCAGCCTCCACGGACAGTACACCGGGGAGCTGTTTTTT.

This clonotype was observed a few times. This chain connects TRBV5-1 to TRBJ1-1; 7 bases agree with TRBD1. Per the germline V gene, CDR1 is SGHRS and CDR2 is YFSETQ. V shed 1 base, J shed 1 base, and the junction held 4 bases outside the gene matches. The CDR3 extends over 15 amino acids. This CDR3 is CASSLKGATNTEAFF. The CDR3, as DNA: TGCGCCAGCAGCTTGAAGGGGGCGACGAACACTGAAGCTTTCTTT.

This clonotype appeared a few times. The genes are TRBV9 and TRBJ2-1; a possible D gene is TRBD1 (6 bases). CDR1 is SGDLS and CDR2 is YYNGEE in the germline V gene. Trimming shortened V by 3 bases and J by 2 bases, and 9 bases separated the two germline ends. The CDR3 consists of 14 residues. CDR3 loop: CASSGRTAYNEQFF. CDR3 nucleotide sequence: TGTGCCAGCAGCGGAAGGACAGCCTACAATGAGCAGTTCTTC.

V and J are TRBV24-1 and TRBJ2-2, with 7 bases identical to TRBD2. Germline CDR1 reads KGHDR; CDR2 reads SFDVKD. The CDR3 has 14 amino acids. Unmatched junction bases numbered 6, after V lost 7 bases and J lost 5 bases. CDR3 residues: CATRSSGATGELFF. The CDR3 nucleotides read TGTGCCACCAGGTCTAGCGGAGCTACCGGGGAGCTGTTTTTT.

The CDR3 reads CSGSQGLAGTEQYF. The CDR3 DNA is TGCAGCGGGAGCCAGGGACTAGCGGGTACCGAGCAGTACTTC. V is TRBV29-1 and J is TRBJ2-7; 12 positions match TRBD2. The CDR3 contains 14 residues. The germline CDR1 and CDR2 sequences are SQVTM and ANQGSEA. Trimming at V came to 7 bases and at J to 6 bases, leaving 10 bases not matched to a gene.

This clonotype has only a few counts. The V and J genes are TRBV11-3 and TRBJ2-2; 9 nucleotides align to TRBD2. Trimming took 1 base from V and 6 from J; bases not matched to a gene: 3. The germline V gene has CDR1 SGHNT and CDR2 YENEEA. CDR3 length: 15 residues. The CDR3 is CASSLVASGAGELFF. In nucleotides, the CDR3 is TGTGCCAGCAGCTTAGTGGCTAGCGGGGCCGGGGAGCTGTTTTTT.

This clonotype has a handful of counts. The chain uses TRBV20-1 and TRBJ1-4; no clear D. Germline values: CDR1 DFQATT, CDR2 SNEGSKA (reference sequence). The CDR3 length is 12 residues. The V and J ends lost 3 bases and 7 bases respectively, with 9 bases between them. The chain's CDR3 is CSASREGEKLFF. The CDR3 bases are TGCAGTGCTAGTAGGGAGGGTGAAAAACTGTTTTTT.

This clonotype was observed many times. The rearrangement links TRBV10-2 to TRBJ2-3; either TRBD1 or TRBD2 may fit D (5 bases each). Looked up from germline, CDR1 is WSHSY and CDR2 is SAAADI. Trimming left V 6 bases short and J 0 bases short, with 13 bases between. The CDR3 loop spans 15 amino acids. CDR3 DNA: TGCGCCAGCAGGATGGGACCGACTAGCACAGATACGCAGTATTTT. Protein sequence: CASRMGPTSTDTQYF.

A few counts support this clonotype. The rearrangement links TRBV4-2 to TRBJ2-3; D is perhaps TRBD1 (5 bases). This CDR3 spans 12 amino acids. V was cut by 8 bases and J by 6 bases, with 12 bases left in between. Germline CDR1 LGHNA, CDR2 YNFKEQ. The CDR3 here is CASGQGWDTQYF. CDR3 nucleotides: TGTGCCAGCGGTCAGGGTTGGGATACGCAGTATTTT.

This clonotype was counted at least ten times. The chain joins TRBV2 to TRBJ2-1, with TRBD2 matching 11 bases. The CDR3 totals 16 residues. Per the germline V gene, CDR1 is SNHLY and CDR2 is FYNNEI. V was clipped by 3 bases and J by 8 bases; unmatched bases: 9. In nucleotides, the CDR3 is TGTGCCAGCAGTGATTTTACTAGCGGGAGATCTCATGAGCAGTTCTTC. Encoded protein: CASSDFTSGRSHEQFF.

The CDR3 here is CASSLDSGPYEQYV. CDR3 bases: TGCGCCAGCAGCTTGGATAGCGGACCCTACGAGCAGTACGTC. The V and J genes are TRBV5-1 and TRBJ2-7, with a tentative D call TRBD2 (6 bases). The CDR3 contains 14 residues. The V end was cut by 0 bases, the J end by 2 bases, with 9 bases between. The germline V gene encodes CDR1 SGHRS and CDR2 YFSETQ.